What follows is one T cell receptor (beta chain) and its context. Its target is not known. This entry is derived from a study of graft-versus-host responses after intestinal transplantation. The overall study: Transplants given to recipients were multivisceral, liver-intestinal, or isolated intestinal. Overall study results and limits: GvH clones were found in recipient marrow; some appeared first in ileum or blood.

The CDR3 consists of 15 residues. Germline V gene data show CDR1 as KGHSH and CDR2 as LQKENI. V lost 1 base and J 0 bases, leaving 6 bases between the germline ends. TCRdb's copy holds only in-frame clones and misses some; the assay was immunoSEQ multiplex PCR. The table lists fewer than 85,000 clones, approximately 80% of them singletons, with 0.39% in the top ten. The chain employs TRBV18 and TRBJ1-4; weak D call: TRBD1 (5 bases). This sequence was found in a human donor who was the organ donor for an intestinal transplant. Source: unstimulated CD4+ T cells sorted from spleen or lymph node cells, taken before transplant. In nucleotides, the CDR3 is TGTGCCAGCTCACCACGGGGGGCAACTAATGAAAAACTGTTTTTT. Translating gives CASSPRGATNEKLFF.